This T cell receptor beta chain is drawn from a study of cytomegalovirus exposure and HLA in healthy donors. Primers: 60 Vbeta forward and 13 Jbeta reverse. TCRdb's copy holds only in-frame clones and misses some; the assay was immunoSEQ multiplex PCR. The sample shows under 200,000 clones, approximately 82% of them seen only once. The TCR sequence derives from a woman between 18 and 29 years old in good health and CMV-seronegative. Sample: PBMCs.

Written as DNA, the CDR3 is TGCGCCAGCAGCCAAGATCGGGGGTTTAACACTGAAGCTTTCTTT. Amino acid sequence: CASSQDRGFNTEAFF. This chain links TRBV4-3 with TRBJ1-1; weak D call: TRBD1 (5 bases). CDR3 length: 15 amino acids. Germline-derived CDR1 and CDR2 are LGHNA and YSLEER. The V end was cut by 0 bases, the J end by 2 bases, with 10 bases between.